This T cell receptor beta chain emerged from a study of T cell repertoires in aging, cancer and after chemotherapy. Study-level information: Millions of TCR reads were in the whole dataset.

Concerning this clonotype: The antigen is unknown.

TRB rearrangements spanning V, D and J were amplified using mixed TRB-A/B primers. MiXCR, run by TCRdb on the multiplex PCR reads, gives a single entry per CDR3 protein. Of more than 9,000 distinct CDR3 sequences listed, around 44% were seen once; the top ten hold roughly 1.5%. The CDR3 runs 12 residues. The germline gives CDR1 DFQATT, CDR2 SNEGSKA (reference sequence). V dropped 6 bases and J dropped 2 bases, with 11 bases sitting between them. Peripheral blood genomic DNA, not sorted cells or RNA, was the template. Study findings and constraints: Immunological memory after chemotherapy cannot be judged from the repertoire data. Age-matched healthy donors had significantly more diverse, less clonal blood TCR repertoires than untreated cancer patients. Median generation probability rose over the chemotherapy interval in each cancer cohort, suggesting rebound thymic output.

The J gene is TRBJ2-7, the V gene TRBV20-1; D is unresolved. The source of this sequence is a human donor in good health. Sequencing input: blood. The CDR3 DNA reads as TGCAGTGCCAAACAAGACGCCTACGAGCAGTACTTC. Translating it yields CSAKQDAYEQYF.